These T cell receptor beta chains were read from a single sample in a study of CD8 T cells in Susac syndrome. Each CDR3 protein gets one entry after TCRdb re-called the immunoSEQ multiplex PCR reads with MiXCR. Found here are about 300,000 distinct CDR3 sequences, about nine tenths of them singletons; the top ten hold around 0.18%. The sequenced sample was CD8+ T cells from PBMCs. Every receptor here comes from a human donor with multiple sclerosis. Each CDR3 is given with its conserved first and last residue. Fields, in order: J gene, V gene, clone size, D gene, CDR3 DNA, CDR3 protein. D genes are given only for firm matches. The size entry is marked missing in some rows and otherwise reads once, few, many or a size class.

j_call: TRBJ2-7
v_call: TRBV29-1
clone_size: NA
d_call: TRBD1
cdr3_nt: TGCAGCGTTGAAGCGGGACAGGCCTCCTACGAGCAGTACTTC
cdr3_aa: CSVEAGQASYEQYF

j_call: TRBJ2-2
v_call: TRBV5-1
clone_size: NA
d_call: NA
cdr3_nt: TGCGCCAGCAGCCCCGCGGGGTGGGTGGCCGCCGGGGAGCTGTTTTTT
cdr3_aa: CASSPAGWVAAGELFF

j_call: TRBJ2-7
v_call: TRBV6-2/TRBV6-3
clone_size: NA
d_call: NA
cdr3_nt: TGTGCCAGTGGCAAATACGAGCAGTACTTC
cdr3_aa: CASGKYEQYF

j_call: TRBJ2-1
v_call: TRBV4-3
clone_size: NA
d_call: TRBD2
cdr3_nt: TGCGCCAGCAGCAGTAGCGGGAGTATGCCTGAGCAGTTCTTC
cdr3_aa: CASSSSGSMPEQFF

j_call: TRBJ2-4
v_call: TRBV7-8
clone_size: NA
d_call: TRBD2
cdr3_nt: TGTGCCAGCAGCTCCGGGGTAGCGGGGGGAATGCTAGCCAAAAACATTCAGTACTTC
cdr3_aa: CASSSGVAGGMLAKNIQYF

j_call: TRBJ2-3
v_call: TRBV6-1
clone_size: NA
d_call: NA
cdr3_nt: TGTGCCAGCAGTGAATCCTCAGGGGGAGGTGGCACAGATACGCAGTATTTT
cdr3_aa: CASSESSGGGGTDTQYF

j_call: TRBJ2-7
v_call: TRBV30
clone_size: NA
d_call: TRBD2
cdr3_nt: TGTGCCTGGAGCAAGATAGCGGGAGGTCACGAGCAGTACTTC
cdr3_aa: CAWSKIAGGHEQYF

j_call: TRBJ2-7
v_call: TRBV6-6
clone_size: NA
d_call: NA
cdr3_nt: TGTGCCAGCAGTTACTCGGAGGGAACAGTCGAGCAGTACTTC
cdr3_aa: CASSYSEGTVEQYF

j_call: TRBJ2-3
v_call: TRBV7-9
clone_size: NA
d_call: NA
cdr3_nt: TGTGCCAGCATGGGTAGCACAGATACGCAGTATTTT
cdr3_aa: CASMGSTDTQYF

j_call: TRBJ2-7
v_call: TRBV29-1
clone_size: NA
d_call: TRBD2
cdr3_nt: TGCAGCGTTGAGGCGGGAGCCCAAGAGCAGTACTTC
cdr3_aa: CSVEAGAQEQYF

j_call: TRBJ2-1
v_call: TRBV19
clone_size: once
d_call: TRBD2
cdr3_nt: TGTGCCAGTAGGAATCGACTAGCGGGAGTCAATGAGCAGTTCTTC
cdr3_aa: CASRNRLAGVNEQFF

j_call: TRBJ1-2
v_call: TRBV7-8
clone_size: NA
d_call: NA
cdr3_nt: TGTGCCAGCAGCCACGCGACCGGGGGCCCAAATGGCTACACCTTC
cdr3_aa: CASSHATGGPNGYTF

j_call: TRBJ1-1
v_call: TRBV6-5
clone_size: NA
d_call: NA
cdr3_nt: TGTGCCAGCAGTTACTTAGACACCATGAACACTGAAGCTTTCTTT
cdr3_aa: CASSYLDTMNTEAFF

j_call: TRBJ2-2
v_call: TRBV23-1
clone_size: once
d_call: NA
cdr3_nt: TGCGCCAGCCCTGGGGGGGGCGGCACCGGGGAGCTGTTTTTT
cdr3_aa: CASPGGGGTGELFF

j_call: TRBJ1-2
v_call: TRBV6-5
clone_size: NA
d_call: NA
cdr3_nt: TGTGCCAGCGTTACAGGGTCGGGCGGCTACACCTTC
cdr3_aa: CASVTGSGGYTF

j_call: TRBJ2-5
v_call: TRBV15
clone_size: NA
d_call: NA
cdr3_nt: TGTGCCACCAGCAGAGCCGTCGTTACCCAAGAGACCCAGTACTTC
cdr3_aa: CATSRAVVTQETQYF

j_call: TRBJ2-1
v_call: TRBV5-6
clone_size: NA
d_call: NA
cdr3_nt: TGTGCCAGCAGCTTGGGTACACTCACGACCAATGAGCAGTTCTTC
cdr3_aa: CASSLGTLTTNEQFF

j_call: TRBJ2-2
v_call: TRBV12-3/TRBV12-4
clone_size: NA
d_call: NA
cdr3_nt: TGTGCCAGCAGTCTTCCCGACAGTCCCGGGGAGCTGTTTTTT
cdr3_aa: CASSLPDSPGELFF

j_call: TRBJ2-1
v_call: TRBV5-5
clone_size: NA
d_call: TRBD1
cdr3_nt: TGTGCCAGCAGCTTGGCTCAGGGGGTGAATGAGCAGTTCTTC
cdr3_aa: CASSLAQGVNEQFF

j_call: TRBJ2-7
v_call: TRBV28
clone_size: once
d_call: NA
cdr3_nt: TGTGCCAGCAGTATTCCTCGATACGAGCAGTACTTC
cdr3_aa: CASSIPRYEQYF

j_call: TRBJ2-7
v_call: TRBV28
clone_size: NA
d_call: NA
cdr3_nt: TGTGCCAGCAGTTCCAATCGACACCTCTGGGATCTAGAGCAGTACTTC
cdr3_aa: CASSSNRHLWDLEQYF

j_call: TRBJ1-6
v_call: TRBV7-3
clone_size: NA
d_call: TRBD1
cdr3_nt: TGTGCCAGCAGCTTACTGGGCCAGGGGGCAAATTCACCCCTCCACTTT
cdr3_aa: CASSLLGQGANSPLHF

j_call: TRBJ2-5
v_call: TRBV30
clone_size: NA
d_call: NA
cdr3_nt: TGTGCCTGGAGCGCACTATCTACCCTTCTAGAGACCCAGTACTTC
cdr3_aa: CAWSALSTLLETQYF

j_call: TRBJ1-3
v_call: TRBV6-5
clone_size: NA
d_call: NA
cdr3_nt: TGTGCCAGCAGTTACTCGGCCAGGGTCTCTGGAAACACCATATATTTT
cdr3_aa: CASSYSARVSGNTIYF

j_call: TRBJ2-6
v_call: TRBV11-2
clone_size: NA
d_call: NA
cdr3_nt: TGTGCCAGCAGCTTACGTGAATCTGGGGCCAACGTCCTGACTTTC
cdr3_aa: CASSLRESGANVLTF

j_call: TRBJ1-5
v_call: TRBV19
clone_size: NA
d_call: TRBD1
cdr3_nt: TGTGCCAGTACCCCGCAGGGGGTGGGAAATCAGCCCCAGCATTTT
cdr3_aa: CASTPQGVGNQPQHF

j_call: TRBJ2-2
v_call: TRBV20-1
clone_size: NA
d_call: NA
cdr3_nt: TGCAGTGCTAGAACGGCGAACACCGGGGAGCTGTTTTTT
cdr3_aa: CSARTANTGELFF

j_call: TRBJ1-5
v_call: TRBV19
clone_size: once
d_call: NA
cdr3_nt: TGTGCCAGTAGTTGGAGCAATCAGCCCCAGCATTTT
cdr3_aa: CASSWSNQPQHF

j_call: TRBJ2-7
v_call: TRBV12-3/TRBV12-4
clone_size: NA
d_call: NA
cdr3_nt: TGTGCCAGCAGTCCCGACACAGCCTACGAGCAGTACTTC
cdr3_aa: CASSPDTAYEQYF

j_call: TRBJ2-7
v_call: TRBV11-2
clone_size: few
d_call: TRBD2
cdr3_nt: TGTGCCAGCAGCCTCGGACTAGCGGGAAGGGAGCAGTACTTC
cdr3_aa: CASSLGLAGREQYF

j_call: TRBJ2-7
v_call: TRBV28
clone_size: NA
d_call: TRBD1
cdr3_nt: TGTGCCAGCAGTCCATACCCTTCGGACAGGGAAAGGTACGAGCAGTACTTC
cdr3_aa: CASSPYPSDRERYEQYF

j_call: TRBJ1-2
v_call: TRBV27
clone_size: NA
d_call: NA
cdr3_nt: TGTGCCAGCAGATCGCCTCGAGGAGTTGGCTACACCTTC
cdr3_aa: CASRSPRGVGYTF

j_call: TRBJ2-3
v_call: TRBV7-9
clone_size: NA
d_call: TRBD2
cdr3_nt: TGTGCCAGCTGGGGACTAGCGGGATCCGCGGTTTTTGTAGATACGCAGTATTTT
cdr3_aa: CASWGLAGSAVFVDTQYF

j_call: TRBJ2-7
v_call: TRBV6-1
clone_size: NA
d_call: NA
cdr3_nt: TGTGCCAGCAGTGAAGGTCAGGGGCCGCTCTACGAGCAGTACTTC
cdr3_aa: CASSEGQGPLYEQYF

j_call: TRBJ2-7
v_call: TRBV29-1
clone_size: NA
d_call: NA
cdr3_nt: TGCAGCGTTGAAGACCCCCTCCGCGAGCAGTACTTC
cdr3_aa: CSVEDPLREQYF

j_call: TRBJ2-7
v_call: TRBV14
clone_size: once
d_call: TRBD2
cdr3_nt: TGTGCCAGCAGCCCCCGGGGTAGCGGGAGGCTCCACTCCTACGACGAGCAGTACTTC
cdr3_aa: CASSPRGSGRLHSYDEQYF

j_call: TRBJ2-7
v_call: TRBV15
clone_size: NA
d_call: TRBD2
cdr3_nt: TGTGCCACCAGCAGAGATGTTAGCGGGAACCCCTACGAGCAGTACTTC
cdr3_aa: CATSRDVSGNPYEQYF

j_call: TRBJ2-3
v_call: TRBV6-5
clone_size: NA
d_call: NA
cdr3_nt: TGTGCCAGCAGTTACTACAGGGGAGGGACAGATACGCAGTATTTT
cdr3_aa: CASSYYRGGTDTQYF

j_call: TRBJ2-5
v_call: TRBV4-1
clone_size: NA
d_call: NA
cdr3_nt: TGCGCCAGCAGCCAAGCAACTATAGGGCAAGAGACCCAGTACTTC
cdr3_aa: CASSQATIGQETQYF

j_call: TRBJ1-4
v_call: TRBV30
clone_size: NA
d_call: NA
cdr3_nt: TGTGCCTGGAGGGGTTTAGAGGAAAAACTGTTTTTT
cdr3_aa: CAWRGLEEKLFF